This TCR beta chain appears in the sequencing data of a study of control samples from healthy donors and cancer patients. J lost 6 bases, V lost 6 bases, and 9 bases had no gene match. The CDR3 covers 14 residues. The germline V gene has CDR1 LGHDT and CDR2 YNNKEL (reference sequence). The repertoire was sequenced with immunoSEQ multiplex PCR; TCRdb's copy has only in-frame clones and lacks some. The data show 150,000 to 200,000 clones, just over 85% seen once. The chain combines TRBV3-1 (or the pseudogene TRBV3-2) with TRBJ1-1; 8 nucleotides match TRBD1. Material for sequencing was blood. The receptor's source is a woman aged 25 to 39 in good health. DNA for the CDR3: TGTGCCAGCAGTTACAGGGGGGGAAATGCTGAAGCTTTCTTT. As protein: CASSYRGGNAEAFF.